The 21 T cell receptor beta chains given below trace back to one sample, sequenced in a study of blood T cells in healthy people across ages. A J-beta primer mix and a sample-barcoded 5' primer were used in a second PCR of about 7 to 12 cycles. TCRdb reprocessed the 5' RACE reads via MiXCR and lists one record per CDR3 protein. The sample holds hundreds of thousands of distinct CDR3 sequences, roughly 41% seen once. Sequenced input: blood. The receptor set was obtained from a man older than 75 in good health.

The V call is TRBV12-3 or TRBV12-4, the J call TRBJ1-1; tentative D call: TRBD1 (6 bases). The CDR3 has 15 amino acids. Between the trimmed V and J ends, which lost 5 bases and 1 base, there was a span of 14 bases. CDR3 loop: CASSEGEGQNTEAFF. For the CDR3, the DNA is TGTGCCAGCAGTGAGGGGGAAGGTCAGAACACTGAAGCTTTCTTT.

The sample holds many counts of this clonotype. This chain joins TRBV4-2 and TRBJ2-6; D might be TRBD1 (6 bases). V lost 0 bases to trimming and J lost 4 bases, with 13 bases between them. This CDR3 comprises 17 residues. CDR1 is LGHNA and CDR2 is YNFKEQ in the germline V gene. The CDR3 coding sequence is TGTGCCAGCAGCCAAGAACTGACAGGTCCCGGGGCCAACGTCCTGACTTTC. Translating it yields CASSQELTGPGANVLTF.

The V call is TRBV20-1, the J call TRBJ2-3; D gene uncertain. The ends were cut back, 5 bases at V and 7 bases at J, with 22 bases in the middle. The CDR3 has 15 amino acids. Per the germline V gene, CDR1 is DFQATT and CDR2 is SNEGSKA (reference sequence). The CDR3 reads CSAPPRLVRSNTQYF. The CDR3 DNA follows: TGCAGTGCTCCCCCGAGGCTAGTACGTTCCAATACGCAGTATTTT.

V is TRBV2 and J is TRBJ2-3; TRBD2 agrees at 11 bases. V dropped 5 bases and J dropped 3; count of bases not matched to a gene: 7. The germline CDR1 and CDR2 sequences are SNHLY and FYNNEI. There are 16 residues in the CDR3. CDR3 in amino acids: CASSFSGGASTDTQYF. Here the CDR3 DNA reads TGTGCCAGCAGTTTTAGCGGGGGGGCCTCTACAGATACGCAGTATTTT.

The V and J genes are TRBV20-1 and TRBJ1-2; D not certain. The V gene's germline CDR1 is DFQATT and CDR2 SNEGSKA (reference sequence). The CDR3 has 12 amino acids. V was clipped by 4 bases and J by 8 bases, with 14 bases between them. CDR3 protein: CSAIRPGGGYTF. CDR3 nucleotides: TGCAGTGCTATCAGACCCGGAGGGGGCTACACCTTC.

This clonotype was seen a handful of times. V and J are TRBV9 and TRBJ2-3; the D is unclear. The CDR3 extends over 15 amino acids. V lost 4 bases to trimming and J lost 4 bases, with 16 bases between them. Germline CDR1 and CDR2: SGDLS and YYNGEE. This CDR3 reads CASSQSPQRSDTQYF. CDR3 in DNA: TGTGCCAGCAGCCAGAGTCCCCAGAGGTCAGATACGCAGTATTTT. Supplemented by reference TRBV9 and TRBJ2-3, the full variable domain reads DSGVTQTPKHLITATGQRVTLRCSPRSGDLSVYWYQQSLDQGLQFLIQYYNGEERAKGNILERFSAQQFPDLHSELNLSSLELGDSALYFCASSQSPQRSDTQYFGPGTRLTVL.

The rearrangement joins TRBV6-2 or TRBV6-3 to TRBJ2-4; a possible D gene is TRBD2 (6 bases). Germline V gene data show CDR1 as MNHEY and CDR2 as SVGEGT. This CDR3 has 12 residues. V gave up 5 bases and J gave up 15 bases, with 17 bases separating them. CDR3 region: CASSPGTRVRYF. In nucleotides, the CDR3 is TGTGCCAGCAGTCCCGGGACTCGAGTTCGGTACTTC.

The V and J genes are TRBV12-3 or TRBV12-4 and TRBJ1-1; TRBD1 matches at 8 bases. The CDR3 sequence is 15 residues long. The ends lost 4 bases at V and 1 base at J; junction bases unmatched: 5. CDR3 in DNA: TGTGCCAGCAGTTATACCGGGACAGGGAACACTGAAGCTTTCTTT. It translates to CASSYTGTGNTEAFF.

The chain links TRBV3-1 to TRBJ1-1, with 9 positions matching TRBD1. Losses at the gene ends were 6 bases for V and 7 bases for J; bases not matched to a gene: 12. Germline loops: CDR1 LGHDT, CDR2 YNNKEL (reference sequence). The CDR3 runs 15 residues. CDR3 protein: CASRQLSGQGREAFF. The CDR3 region has the DNA TGTGCCAGCAGGCAACTATCGGGACAGGGTCGTGAAGCTTTCTTT. The full variable domain, in which reference TRBV3-1 and TRBJ1-1 provide the parts outside the CDR3, is DTAVSQTPKYLVTQMGNDKSIKCEQNLGHDTMYWYKQDSKKFLKIMFSYNNKELIINETVPNRFSPKSPDKAHLNLHINSLELGDSAVYFCASRQLSGQGREAFFGQGTRLTVV.

J is TRBJ1-1 and V is TRBV6-6, with 8 bases aligning to TRBD1. Germline lookup yields CDR1 MNHNY and CDR2 SVGAGI (reference sequence). Trimming at V came to 6 bases and at J to 4 bases, leaving 13 bases not matched to a gene. The CDR3 is 16 amino acids. CDR3 nucleotide sequence: TGTGCCAGCAGAATCGCCCAGGGGGCCGTGGGCACTGAAGCTTTCTTT. Translating gives CASRIAQGAVGTEAFF.

There are many counts of this clonotype. V and J are TRBV4-3 and TRBJ2-5, with 7 bases aligning to TRBD1. Trimming at V came to 0 bases and at J to 5 bases, leaving 6 bases not matched to a gene. The germline CDR1 and CDR2 sequences are LGHNA and YSLEER. This CDR3 contains 15 residues. CDR3 DNA sequence: TGCGCCAGCAGCCAAGACGGCAGGGGGTGGGAGACCCAGTACTTC. Amino acids: CASSQDGRGWETQYF.

This CDR3 is CSARISGRTASTDTQYF. In nucleotides, the CDR3 is TGCAGTGCTAGGATTAGCGGAAGAACCGCTAGCACAGATACGCAGTATTTT. The chain links TRBV20-1 to TRBJ2-3; perhaps TRBD2 as D (6 bases). Trimming pared 3 bases from V and 0 bases from J, leaving 19 bases between. Germline loops: CDR1 DFQATT, CDR2 SNEGSKA (reference sequence). The CDR3 is made up of 17 amino acids.

For the CDR3, the DNA is TGCGCCAGCAGAAGGACCACGTCTGGCGAACTCGGCGAGCAGTACTTC. It encodes CASRRTTSGELGEQYF. The rearrangement uses TRBV5-1 and TRBJ2-5; D unclear. TRBJ2-7 explains the end of the DNA better; the J call may be wrong. Germline CDR1 SGHRS, CDR2 YFSETQ. This CDR3 has 16 amino acids.

The chain employs TRBV4-3 and TRBJ2-7, with TRBD2 identical over 14 bases. Germline loops: CDR1 LGHNA, CDR2 YSLEER. The CDR3 length is 16 residues. The V and J ends lost 2 bases and 5 bases, in that order; junction bases with no gene match: 5. The CDR3 protein is CASSQNRLAGGHEQYF. The CDR3 DNA sequence: TGCGCCAGCAGCCAAAACCGACTAGCGGGAGGGCACGAGCAGTACTTC.

Only one count was recorded for this clonotype. One end of the junction varies from germline; a read error may be responsible. This chain uses TRBV28 with TRBJ2-3, with 11 bases fitting TRBD2. CDR1 MDHEN and CDR2 SYDVKM come from the germline V gene. The CDR3 extends over 17 amino acids. The chain's CDR3 is CASSFFISGRETETQYF. CDR3 DNA sequence: TGTGCCAGCAGTTTCTTCATTAGCGGGAGGGAGACAGAGACGCAGTATTTT.

This clonotype was picked up a small number of times. J is TRBJ1-2 and V is TRBV18; TRBD1 agrees at 7 bases. V shed 3 bases and J 5 bases; nucleotides not matched to a gene: 12. Germline V CDR1 and CDR2: KGHSH, LQKENI. The CDR3 sequence is 16 residues long. In DNA form, the CDR3 reads TGTGCCAGCTCACCCTCAAGACAGACAGGGCCGTATGGCTACACCTTC. Translated, it gives CASSPSRQTGPYGYTF.

This clonotype has a handful of counts. The V call is TRBV6-2 or TRBV6-3, the J call TRBJ2-5; D uncertain. The CDR3 covers 13 residues. V lost 8 bases and J lost 2, with 12 bases in between. The V gene's germline CDR1 is MNHEY and CDR2 SVGEGT. As DNA, the CDR3 is TGTGCCAGCCTTAAGGCTAGTCAAGAGACCCAGTACTTC. It translates to CASLKASQETQYF.

Regarding this clonotype: The junction and the germline gene differ at one end; a read error may be behind it. The V call is TRBV20-1, the J call TRBJ2-1, with D possibly TRBD2 on 7 matching bases. In germline, CDR1 is DFQATT, CDR2 SNEGSKA (reference sequence). This CDR3 has 16 residues. The DNA of the CDR3 is TGCGGTGCTACCCAAATAATGGGGGGGGCAAACAATGAGCAGTTCTTC. Translated, it gives CGATQIMGGANNEQFF.

The chain joins TRBV7-9 to TRBJ2-3; D is perhaps TRBD1 (5 bases). This CDR3 has 14 residues. V shed 2 bases and J shed 2 bases, with 8 bases lying between them. Per the germline V gene, CDR1 is SEHNR and CDR2 is FQNEAQ (reference sequence). This CDR3 is CASSLIRATDTQYF. The CDR3 region has the DNA TGTGCCAGCAGCTTAATCAGGGCCACAGATACGCAGTATTTT. Combining the CDR3 with reference TRBV7-9 and TRBJ2-3 gives the whole variable domain DTGVSQNPRHKITKRGQNVTFRCDPISEHNRLYWYRQTLGQGPEFLTYFQNEAQLEKSRLLSDRFSAERPKGSFSTLEIQRTEQGDSAMYLCASSLIRATDTQYFGPGTRLTVL.

This rearrangement joins TRBV7-6 to TRBJ1-1, with a weak D call TRBD1 (5 bases). The CDR3 extends over 14 amino acids. Germline V gene lookup returns CDR1 SGHVS and CDR2 FNYEAQ. The V end was cut by 5 bases, the J end by 4 bases, with 14 bases between. Here the CDR3 DNA reads TGTGCCAGCAGCCCTAGCCAGGGAGTCACTGAAGCTTTCTTT. Encoded protein: CASSPSQGVTEAFF.

This clonotype has more than one count but fewer than ten. The V call is TRBV7-2, the J call TRBJ2-1; D perhaps matches TRBD2 (5 bases). The CDR3 contains 11 residues. Germline V CDR1 and CDR2: SGHTA, FQGNSA. V dropped 3 bases and J dropped 9 bases, with 6 bases sitting between them. The chain's CDR3 is CASSFRGEQFF. In nucleotides, the CDR3 is TGTGCCAGCAGCTTTCGGGGTGAGCAGTTCTTC.